This entry features one T cell receptor beta chain sequence. CDR1 LNHDA and CDR2 SQIVND come from the germline V gene (reference sequence). The CDR3 has 17 residues. Trimming left V 8 bases short and J 0 bases short, with 22 bases between. The entry originates in a study of blood T cell repertoires in COVID-19. About the research overall: Sites in the United States, Italy and Spain provided acute and convalescent COVID-19 samples. From T cells, B-cell-depleted T cells, or PBMCs came the material, which was cDNA or gDNA.

As processed by the authors: Nucleated cell number was recorded as an estimate derived from reference gene primer amplification. Sequencing used immunoSEQ multiplex PCR; TCRdb keeps in-frame clones, though not all of them. Clonal size and the V and J genes are those of that table, whereas D and trimming came from the DNA. This sample has around 310,000 clones, with 85% to 90% found just once. The TCR comes from a woman aged 40 to 55 with COVID-19, enrolled during active disease. This chain joins TRBV19 and TRBJ2-5; tentative D call: TRBD2 (6 bases). Sample: peripheral blood. The CDR3: CASGTGTDDFYQETQYF. CDR3 nucleotides: TGTGCCAGTGGAACCGGGACTGACGATTTTTACCAAGAGACCCAGTACTTC.